This entry lists 11 T cell receptor beta chains sequenced from one sample in a study of identical twins. Using its own MiXCR run on the 5' RACE reads, TCRdb lists one record per CDR3 protein. The data contain around 690,000 distinct CDR3 sequences, around 21% of them singletons. These data also formed part of another study, on T cells expressing NK-cell markers.

The sequenced material came from PBMCs. All receptors derive from a young woman in good health.

This clonotype was seen only a few times. The CDR3: CASSSTRLAGGWTYNEQFF. In DNA form, the CDR3 reads TGTGCCAGCAGCTCAACCCGCCTAGCGGGAGGATGGACCTACAATGAGCAGTTCTTC. The J gene is TRBJ2-1, the V gene TRBV7-8, with 11 bases matching TRBD2. Germline values: CDR1 SGHVS, CDR2 FQNEAQ. V shed 4 bases, J shed 2 bases, and the junction held 13 bases outside the gene matches. This CDR3 comprises 19 residues.

This clonotype has more than one count but fewer than ten. The chain is built from TRBV5-1 and TRBJ2-2; D is unresolved. Germline V gene lookup returns CDR1 SGHRS and CDR2 YFSETQ. Deletions cut 4 bases from V and 4 bases from J, with 8 bases between. CDR3 size: 13 residues. The CDR3 spells CASSTVPTGELFF. The CDR3, as DNA: TGCGCCAGCAGCACAGTCCCCACCGGGGAGCTGTTTTTT.

This clonotype showed up just a few times. The chain joins TRBV3-1 to TRBJ1-1; D may be TRBD1 (6 bases). The CDR3 consists of 16 residues. Trimming removed 3 bases at V and 1 base at J, with 15 bases between. The germline gives CDR1 LGHDT, CDR2 YNNKEL (reference sequence). CDR3 in amino acids: CASSQWGGGQNTEAFF. CDR3 bases: TGTGCCAGCAGCCAGTGGGGGGGGGGCCAGAACACTGAAGCTTTCTTT.

This rearrangement joins TRBV7-9 to TRBJ2-1; D is possibly TRBD1 (5 bases). The CDR3 runs 15 residues. From germline, CDR1 is SEHNR and CDR2 FQNEAQ (reference sequence). The V and J ends lost 4 bases and 3 bases respectively, with 13 bases between them. In DNA form, the CDR3 reads TGTGCCAGCAGCTCGCCCGGCAGGGACTACAATGAGCAGTTCTTC. The encoded protein is CASSSPGRDYNEQFF.

The sample holds a few counts of this clonotype. The rearrangement joins TRBV12-3 or TRBV12-4 to TRBJ2-1; 9 nucleotides agree with TRBD1. V lost 5 bases to trimming and J lost 4 bases; unmatched junction nucleotides: 6. This CDR3 region has 15 residues. CDR3 sequence reads: CASSLRTGEYNEQFF. DNA of the CDR3: TGTGCCAGCAGTCTCCGGACAGGGGAATACAATGAGCAGTTCTTC.

V gene TRBV12-3 or TRBV12-4 combines with J gene TRBJ2-7, with 8 bases that match TRBD1. The CDR3 is made up of 14 amino acids. J lost 2 bases, V lost 7 bases, and 7 bases had no gene match. The CDR3 DNA follows: TGTGCCAGCACCCAGGGGGCTGGAACCTACGAGCAGTACTTC. Translation: CASTQGAGTYEQYF.

This clonotype was recorded a few times. The chain is built from TRBV20-1 and TRBJ2-1; TRBD1 matches at 7 bases. From germline, CDR1 is DFQATT and CDR2 SNEGSKA (reference sequence). V lost 3 bases, J lost 0 bases, and 5 bases stayed unmatched. This CDR3 is 15 amino acids long. CDR3 residues: CSARGTGDSYNEQFF. CDR3 nucleotide sequence: TGCAGTGCTAGGGGTACAGGGGACTCCTACAATGAGCAGTTCTTC.

This clonotype was observed a few times. The chain carries TRBV20-1 and TRBJ2-3; D may be TRBD1 or TRBD2 (5 bases each). Germline V CDR1 and CDR2: DFQATT, SNEGSKA (reference sequence). This CDR3 comprises 14 residues. V lost 5 bases to trimming and J lost 2 bases, with 14 bases between them. Here the CDR3 DNA reads TGCAGTGCTGCCGGCTGGGACCTCACAGATACGCAGTATTTT. Residues: CSAAGWDLTDTQYF.

This clonotype was detected only a few times. The chain has TRBV29-1 and TRBJ2-1; D gene unclear. V lost 8 bases, J lost 3 bases, and 14 bases lay in between. CDR1 and CDR2 from the germline V gene are SQVTM and ANQGSEA. The CDR3 is 13 amino acids. The CDR3: CSHTQTVYNEQFF. The CDR3, as DNA: TGCAGCCACACACAAACCGTCTACAATGAGCAGTTCTTC.

This clonotype was detected a few times. The chain carries TRBV5-6 and TRBJ1-2; possible D gene TRBD1, 5 bases. CDR3 length: 15 amino acids. Germline V CDR1 and CDR2: SGHDT, YYEEEE. Trimming left V 0 bases short and J 8 bases short, with 17 bases between. CDR3 DNA: TGTGCCAGCAGCTTGGAGCTCGTGGGGCGAGGAGGCTACACCTTC. It is translated as CASSLELVGRGGYTF. The full variable domain, in which reference TRBV5-6 and TRBJ1-2 provide the parts outside the CDR3, is DAGVTQSPTHLIKTRGQQVTLRCSPKSGHDTVSWYQQALGQGPQFIFQYYEEEERQRGNFPDRFSGHQFPNYSSELNVNALLLGDSALYLCASSLELVGRGGYTFGSGTRLTVV.

V gene TRBV7-2 combines with J gene TRBJ1-4; no firm D call. The length of the CDR3 is 15 residues. Germline CDR1 and CDR2: SGHTA and FQGNSA. Trimming pared 5 bases from V and 7 bases from J, leaving 17 bases between. The CDR3 loop is CASSPVIGGIEKLFF. For the CDR3, the DNA is TGTGCCAGCAGCCCCGTTATTGGAGGGATTGAAAAACTGTTTTTT.